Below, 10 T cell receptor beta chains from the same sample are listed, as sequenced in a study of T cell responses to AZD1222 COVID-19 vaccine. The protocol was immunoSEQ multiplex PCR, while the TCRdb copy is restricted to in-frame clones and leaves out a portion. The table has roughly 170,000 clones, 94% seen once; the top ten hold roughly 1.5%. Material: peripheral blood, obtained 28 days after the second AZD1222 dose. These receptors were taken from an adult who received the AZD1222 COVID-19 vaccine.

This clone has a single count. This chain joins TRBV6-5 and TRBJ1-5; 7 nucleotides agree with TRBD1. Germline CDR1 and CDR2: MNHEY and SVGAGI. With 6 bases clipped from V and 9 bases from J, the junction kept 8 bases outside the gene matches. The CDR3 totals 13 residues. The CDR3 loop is CASSETGNRPQHF. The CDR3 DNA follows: TGTGCCAGCAGCGAGACAGGGAACCGGCCCCAGCATTTT.

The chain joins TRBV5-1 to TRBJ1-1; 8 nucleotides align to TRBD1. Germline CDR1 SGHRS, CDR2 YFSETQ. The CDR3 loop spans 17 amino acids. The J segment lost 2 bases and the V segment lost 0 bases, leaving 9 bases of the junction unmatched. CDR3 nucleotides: TGCGCCAGCAGCTTGGTCCAGGGGGCGTTTGATAACACTGAAGCTTTCTTT. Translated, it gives CASSLVQGAFDNTEAFF.

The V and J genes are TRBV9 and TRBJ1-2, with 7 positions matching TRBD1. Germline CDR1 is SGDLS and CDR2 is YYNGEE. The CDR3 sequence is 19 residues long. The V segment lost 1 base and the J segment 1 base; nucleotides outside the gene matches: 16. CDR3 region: CASSVPGKLRGPRNYGYTF. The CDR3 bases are TGTGCCAGCAGCGTACCGGGCAAGCTGAGGGGGCCCCGTAACTATGGCTACACCTTC.

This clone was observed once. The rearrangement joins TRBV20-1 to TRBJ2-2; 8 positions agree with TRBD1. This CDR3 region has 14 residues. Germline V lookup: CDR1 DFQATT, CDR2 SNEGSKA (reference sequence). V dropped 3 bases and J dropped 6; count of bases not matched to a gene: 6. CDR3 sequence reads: CSASDGTGAGELFF. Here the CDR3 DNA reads TGCAGTGCTAGTGATGGGACAGGCGCCGGGGAGCTGTTTTTT.

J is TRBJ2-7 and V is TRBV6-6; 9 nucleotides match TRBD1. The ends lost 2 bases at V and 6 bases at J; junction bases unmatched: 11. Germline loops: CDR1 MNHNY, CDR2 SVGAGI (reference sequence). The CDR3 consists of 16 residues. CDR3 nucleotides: TGTGCCAGCAGTTACATCCACCCCAGACAGGGGGGCGAGCAGTACTTC. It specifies CASSYIHPRQGGEQYF.

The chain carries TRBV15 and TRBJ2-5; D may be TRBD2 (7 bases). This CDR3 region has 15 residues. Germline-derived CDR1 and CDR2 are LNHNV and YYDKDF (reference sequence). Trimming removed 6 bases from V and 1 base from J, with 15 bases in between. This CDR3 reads CATSHGGRFQETQYF. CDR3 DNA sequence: TGTGCCACCAGTCACGGGGGGCGATTCCAAGAGACCCAGTACTTC.

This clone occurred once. The DNA of the CDR3 is TGCGCCAGCAGCCATAGCGGGGGGCCGAGAGAGACCCAGTACTTC. It encodes CASSHSGGPRETQYF. V usage is TRBV4-3 and J usage is TRBJ2-5; the match to TRBD2 covers 10 bases. Per the germline V gene, CDR1 is LGHNA and CDR2 is YSLEER. Trimming cost V 3 bases and J 4 bases; bases outside gene matches: 5. The CDR3 sequence is 15 residues long.

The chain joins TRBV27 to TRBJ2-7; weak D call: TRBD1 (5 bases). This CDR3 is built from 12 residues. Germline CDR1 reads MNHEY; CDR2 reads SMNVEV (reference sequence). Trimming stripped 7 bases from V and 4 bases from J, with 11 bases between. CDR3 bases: TGTGCCAGCACCCTGCGACAGTACGAGCAGTACTTC. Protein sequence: CASTLRQYEQYF.

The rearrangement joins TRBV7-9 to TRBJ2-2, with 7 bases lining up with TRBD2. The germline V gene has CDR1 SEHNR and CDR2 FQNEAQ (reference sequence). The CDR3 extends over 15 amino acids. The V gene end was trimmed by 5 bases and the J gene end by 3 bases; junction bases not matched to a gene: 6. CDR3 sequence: CASSPRLADTGELFF. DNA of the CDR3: TGTGCCAGCAGCCCGCGTCTAGCGGACACCGGGGAGCTGTTTTTT.

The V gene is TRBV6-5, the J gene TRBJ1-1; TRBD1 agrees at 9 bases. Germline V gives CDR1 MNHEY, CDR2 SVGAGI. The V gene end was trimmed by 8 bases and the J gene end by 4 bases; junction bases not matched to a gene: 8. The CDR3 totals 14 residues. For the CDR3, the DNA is TGTGCCAGCCCCCAACAGGGGGCGGCCACTGAAGCTTTCTTT. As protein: CASPQQGAATEAFF.